The 32 T cell receptor beta chains presented below share a single source sample, sequenced in a study of shared clonotypes between healthy human individuals. In the naive CD8 group, cells lacked CD45RO and were positively selected for CCR7, so terminally differentiated effector memory CD45RA+ cells were left out. Generated by immunoSEQ multiplex PCR, the TCRdb table keeps only in-frame clones and is missing some. The sample lists about 580,000 clones; 98% were seen once. The sequencing input was naive CD8+ T cells sorted from blood. All receptors derive from a man aged 25 to 40 in good health.

V and J are TRBV7-9 and TRBJ2-1; 11 bases map to TRBD2. The junction had 9 bases not matched to a gene; V was cut back by 5 bases and J by 9 bases. The CDR3 length is 15 residues. CDR1 and CDR2 from the germline V gene are SEHNR and FQNEAQ (reference sequence). The CDR3 DNA sequence: TGTGCCAGCAGCGGCAGTAGCGGGAGGGCCGTTGAGCAGTTCTTC. It codes for CASSGSSGRAVEQFF.

CDR3: CASADNRAASYEQYF. The CDR3 nucleotides read TGTGCCAGCGCGGATAACAGGGCGGCGTCCTACGAGCAGTACTTC. This sequence joins TRBV19 and TRBJ2-7; perhaps TRBD1 as D (6 bases). Germline V gives CDR1 LNHDA, CDR2 SQIVND (reference sequence). This CDR3 region has 15 residues. V lost 9 bases to trimming and J lost 1 base, with 19 bases between them.

V usage is TRBV18 and J usage is TRBJ2-5, with 8 bases that match TRBD1. The CDR3 extends over 15 amino acids. The germline V gene has CDR1 KGHSH and CDR2 LQKENI. V lost 2 bases and J lost 1; bases outside the gene matches: 3. CDR3 region: CASSPSGTGQETQYF. In nucleotides, the CDR3 is TGTGCCAGCTCACCATCCGGGACAGGCCAAGAGACCCAGTACTTC.

This chain links TRBV11-2 with TRBJ1-3, with D unresolved. V lost 5 bases and J lost 4, with 6 bases in between. Per the germline V gene, CDR1 is SGHAT and CDR2 is FQNNGV. The length of the CDR3 is 12 residues. The CDR3 loop is CASSPHGNTIYF. As DNA, the CDR3 is TGTGCCAGCAGCCCCCACGGAAACACCATATATTTT.

The chain couples TRBV7-9 to TRBJ1-3; possible D gene TRBD1, 5 bases. V was trimmed by 4 bases and J by 0 bases, leaving 13 bases between them. The CDR3 has 16 residues. Germline V gene lookup returns CDR1 SEHNR and CDR2 FQNEAQ (reference sequence). CDR3 sequence (DNA): TGTGCCAGCAGCTCCAACACCGGGGGCTCTGGAAACACCATATATTTT. Its translation is CASSSNTGGSGNTIYF.

This chain joins TRBV7-9 and TRBJ1-1; the match to TRBD1 covers 7 bases. J was trimmed by 7 bases and V by 5 bases; bases with no gene match: 7. This CDR3 has 13 amino acids. Germline V gene lookup returns CDR1 SEHNR and CDR2 FQNEAQ (reference sequence). The CDR3 DNA is TGTGCCAGCAGCCCGACAGGGTCAATTGAAGCTTTCTTT. Encoded protein: CASSPTGSIEAFF.

The chain uses TRBV29-1 and TRBJ1-2; unclear D gene. Germline CDR1 SQVTM, CDR2 ANQGSEA. V dropped 0 bases and J dropped 10 bases, with 9 bases sitting between them. The CDR3 extends over 11 amino acids. CDR3: CSVEERKAYTF. CDR3 in DNA: TGCAGCGTTGAAGAGCGGAAGGCCTACACCTTC.

The chain couples TRBV30 to TRBJ2-1; TRBD2 is a possible D gene (6 bases). Trimming shortened V by 7 bases and J by 6 bases, and 13 bases separated the two germline ends. The germline CDR1 and CDR2 sequences are GTSNPN and SVGIG (reference sequence). The CDR3 runs 12 residues. CDR3 region: CASSGVGNEQFF. The CDR3 DNA follows: TGTGCCTCTTCGGGAGTGGGCAATGAGCAGTTCTTC. The whole variable domain, filled in from reference TRBV30 and TRBJ2-1, reads SQTIHQWPATLVQPVGSPLSLECTVEGTSNPNLYWYRQAAGRGLQLLFYSVGIGQISSEVPQNLSASRPQDRQFILSSKKLLLSDSGFYLCASSGVGNEQFFGPGTRLTVL.

The V call is TRBV19, the J call TRBJ2-7, with D possibly being TRBD1 (5 bases). The ends were cut back, 3 bases at V and 2 bases at J, with 14 bases in the middle. Germline CDR1 LNHDA, CDR2 SQIVND (reference sequence). This CDR3 is 15 amino acids long. The CDR3 nucleotides read TGTGCCAGTAGTATGATCACAGGTGGGGCCTACGAGCAGTACTTC. This sequence encodes CASSMITGGAYEQYF.

This chain uses TRBV6-1 with TRBJ2-1; D might be TRBD2 (6 bases). From germline, CDR1 is MNHNS and CDR2 SASEGT. The CDR3 contains 14 residues. V was shortened by 5 bases and J by 7 bases, with 15 bases between the two germline ends. The CDR3 coding sequence is TGTGCCAGCAGTAGACTAGTAGAAGGGAATGAGCAGTTCTTC. It codes for CASSRLVEGNEQFF.

This sequence joins TRBV18 and TRBJ2-1; 8 nucleotides match TRBD2. CDR1 and CDR2 (germline): KGHSH, LQKENI. The V and J ends lost 6 bases and 0 bases, in that order; junction bases with no gene match: 13. This CDR3 has 18 residues. The CDR3 DNA reads TGTGCCAGCTCCGGGACTAGTCCCCCTGTTAGCTCCTACAATGAGCAGTTCTTC. The encoded protein is CASSGTSPPVSSYNEQFF.

V usage is TRBV7-6 and J usage is TRBJ2-3; perhaps TRBD2 as D (5 bases). The CDR3 loop spans 16 amino acids. V lost 1 base, J lost 5 bases, and 16 bases lay in between. CDR1 is SGHVS and CDR2 is FNYEAQ in the germline V gene. The chain's CDR3 is CASSLVLEAGVDTQYF. CDR3 bases: TGTGCCAGCAGCTTAGTCTTGGAGGCCGGAGTAGATACGCAGTATTTT.

This clone was found once. This rearrangement joins TRBV2 to TRBJ1-5; D gene ambiguous. This CDR3 has 13 amino acids. CDR1 and CDR2 from the germline V gene are SNHLY and FYNNEI. V lost 4 bases and J 0 bases, leaving 4 bases between the germline ends. The CDR3 region is CASSVPSNQPQHF. Written as DNA, the CDR3 is TGTGCCAGCAGTGTGCCTAGCAATCAGCCCCAGCATTTT.

J is TRBJ1-4 and V is TRBV14; 7 bases are a match to TRBD1. The trim removed 4 bases at V and 8 bases at J, leaving 16 bases unmatched. Germline CDR1 SGHDN, CDR2 FVKESK. The CDR3 is 17 residues long. The CDR3 protein is CASSRGQVRITGEKLFF. The CDR3 DNA follows: TGTGCCAGCAGCCGAGGACAGGTCAGGATTACTGGAGAAAAACTGTTTTTT.

V usage is TRBV15 and J usage is TRBJ2-1, with a possible D match to TRBD1 (5 bases). V lost 4 bases to trimming and J lost 5 bases, with 18 bases between them. Germline CDR1 reads LNHNV; CDR2 reads YYDKDF (reference sequence). The CDR3 is made up of 16 amino acids. The DNA for the CDR3 is TGTGCCACCAGCAAGGGTTCAGGGTTTCCCGACAATGAGCAGTTCTTC. Its protein is CATSKGSGFPDNEQFF.

This rearrangement joins TRBV7-2 to TRBJ1-5; TRBD1 matches at 10 bases. With 5 bases clipped from V and 3 bases from J, the junction kept 4 bases outside the gene matches. The CDR3 runs 15 residues. CDR1 is SGHTA, CDR2 FQGNSA, per germline. CDR3 sequence: CASSQGQGDNQPQHF. The CDR3 bases are TGTGCCAGCAGCCAAGGACAGGGGGACAATCAGCCCCAGCATTTT. Full variable domain (remainder filled in from reference TRBV7-2 and TRBJ1-5): GAGVSQSPSNKVTEKGKDVELRCDPISGHTALYWYRQSLGQGLEFLIYFQGNSAPDKSGLPSDRFSAERTGGSVSTLTIQRTQQEDSAVYLCASSQGQGDNQPQHFGDGTRLSIL.

This clone showed up just once. The genes are TRBV27 and TRBJ2-1; D is unclear. This CDR3 is built from 13 residues. Per the germline V gene, CDR1 is MNHEY and CDR2 is SMNVEV (reference sequence). V was cut by 5 bases and J by 4 bases, with 9 bases left in between. The CDR3 DNA follows: TGTGCCAGCAGTACACGAGAGTACAATGAGCAGTTCTTC. This gives the protein CASSTREYNEQFF.

This clone occurred once. The V call is TRBV27, the J call TRBJ1-1; D is unclear. V was trimmed by 5 bases and J by 4 bases, leaving 11 bases between them. Germline CDR1 is MNHEY and CDR2 is SMNVEV (reference sequence). CDR3 length: 13 amino acids. In DNA, the CDR3 is TGTGCCAGCAGTACCCTGGGCCCCACTGAAGCTTTCTTT. This sequence encodes CASSTLGPTEAFF.

This clone has a single count. The rearrangement links TRBV27 to TRBJ1-1, with D uncertain. CDR3 length equals 13 residues. CDR1 MNHEY and CDR2 SMNVEV come from the germline V gene (reference sequence). V lost 6 bases and J lost 5, with 13 bases in between. CDR3 sequence: CASSLGKVTEAFF. CDR3 DNA: TGTGCCAGCAGCCTCGGGAAGGTGACTGAAGCTTTCTTT.

The chain joins TRBV29-1 to TRBJ2-1; D possibly corresponds to TRBD2 (6 bases). This CDR3 region has 14 residues. V lost 3 bases, J lost 4 bases, and 13 bases lay in between. Germline V gives CDR1 SQVTM, CDR2 ANQGSEA. The CDR3 reads CSVEGGSGYNEQFF. The DNA of the CDR3 is TGCAGCGTTGAGGGGGGTTCGGGTTACAATGAGCAGTTCTTC.

Only one count was recorded for this clone. This rearrangement joins TRBV7-3 to TRBJ2-2, with D unclear. The CDR3 runs to 13 residues. The germline V and J ends were trimmed by 6 bases and 5 bases, with 10 bases remaining between them. Germline CDR1 SGHTA, CDR2 FQGTGA. CDR3 amino acids: CASSDTPTGELFF. The DNA for the CDR3 is TGTGCCAGCAGTGACACCCCTACCGGGGAGCTGTTTTTT.

The chain carries TRBV5-4 and TRBJ1-2; 10 nucleotides align to TRBD1. V lost 0 bases and J lost 4; bases outside the gene matches: 3. The CDR3 is 15 amino acids. CDR1 and CDR2 from the germline V gene are SGHNT and YYREEE (reference sequence). The CDR3: CASSLDRDRGYGYTF. The CDR3 nucleotides are TGTGCCAGCAGCTTGGACCGGGACAGGGGCTATGGCTACACCTTC.

The rearrangement joins TRBV13 to TRBJ2-3; 9 bases map to TRBD2. CDR3 length: 16 residues. The germline gives CDR1 PRHDT, CDR2 FYEKMQ (reference sequence). V shed 4 bases and J 4 bases; nucleotides not matched to a gene: 9. CDR3 residues: CASSSRLAGESDTQYF. DNA of the CDR3: TGTGCCAGCAGCTCGAGATTAGCGGGAGAGTCAGATACGCAGTATTTT.

A word on this clone: Different DNA sequences within this sample yield the same CDR3. The chain recombines TRBV7-9 with TRBJ2-2, with a weak D call TRBD2 (5 bases). Germline CDR1 is SEHNR and CDR2 is FQNEAQ (reference sequence). The CDR3 has 12 amino acids. V was cut by 3 bases and J by 6 bases, with 5 bases left in between. In DNA form, the CDR3 reads TGTGCCAGCAGCTTGGGAGCCGGGGAGCTGTTTTTT. Translated, it gives CASSLGAGELFF.

The chain has TRBV7-9 and TRBJ1-5, with D possibly matching TRBD1 (5 bases). Germline assignment: CDR1 SEHNR and CDR2 FQNEAQ (reference sequence). This CDR3 spans 13 amino acids. V lost 5 bases and J 4 bases, leaving 9 bases between the germline ends. This CDR3 reads CASSAGLNQPQHF. Written as DNA, the CDR3 is TGTGCCAGCAGCGCAGGGCTTAATCAGCCCCAGCATTTT.

The V and J genes are TRBV29-1 and TRBJ2-1, with a possible D match to TRBD1 (5 bases). CDR1 is SQVTM and CDR2 is ANQGSEA in the germline V gene. This CDR3 has 15 residues. The ends were cut back, 4 bases at V and 2 bases at J, with 15 bases in the middle. The CDR3 here is CSVAGSTVPYNEQFF. As DNA, the CDR3 is TGCAGCGTTGCAGGGTCTACCGTCCCCTACAATGAGCAGTTCTTC.

The chain recombines TRBV10-1 with TRBJ2-1, with unresolved D. Germline assignment: CDR1 WNHNN and CDR2 SYGVQD (reference sequence). Trimming took off 2 bases at V and 4 bases at J, with 3 bases between the two ends. The CDR3 loop spans 12 amino acids. The CDR3, as DNA: TGCGCCAGCAGTGAGGGGTACAATGAGCAGTTCTTC. Its protein product is CASSEGYNEQFF.

This rearrangement joins TRBV7-9 to TRBJ2-1, with D perhaps TRBD1 (6 bases). CDR1 and CDR2 (germline): SEHNR, FQNEAQ (reference sequence). The germline V and J ends were trimmed by 6 bases and 7 bases, with 10 bases remaining between them. The CDR3 runs to 12 residues. The CDR3 DNA is TGTGCCAGCAGGCGGACAGAAAATGAGCAGTTCTTC. Amino acids: CASRRTENEQFF. Full variable domain (remainder filled in from reference TRBV7-9 and TRBJ2-1): DTGVSQNPRHKITKRGQNVTFRCDPISEHNRLYWYRQTLGQGPEFLTYFQNEAQLEKSRLLSDRFSAERPKGSFSTLEIQRTEQGDSAMYLCASRRTENEQFFGPGTRLTVL.

The chain recombines TRBV7-9 with TRBJ2-7; D is uncertain. This CDR3 has 13 amino acids. Trimming left V 8 bases short and J 3 bases short, with 14 bases between. Germline values: CDR1 SEHNR, CDR2 FQNEAQ (reference sequence). For the CDR3, the DNA is TGTGCCAGCGGACCCACGGAAGGCTACGAGCAGTACTTC. Protein sequence: CASGPTEGYEQYF.

The chain recombines TRBV10-1 with TRBJ2-7, with 8 bases that match TRBD1. This CDR3 comprises 15 residues. V trimming: 0 bases; J trimming: 1 base; junction bases outside the gene matches: 2. From germline, CDR1 is WNHNN and CDR2 SYGVQD (reference sequence). The CDR3 DNA is TGCGCCAGCAGTGAGTCAAGGACAGGGTCCTACGAGCAGTACTTC. Amino acid sequence: CASSESRTGSYEQYF.

This sequence joins TRBV28 and TRBJ2-7; D not certain. The CDR3 consists of 16 residues. Between the trimmed V and J ends, which lost 2 bases and 3 bases, there was a span of 17 bases. The germline V gene encodes CDR1 MDHEN and CDR2 SYDVKM. Here the CDR3 reads CASSLVDTFRGYEQYF. CDR3 DNA: TGTGCCAGCAGTTTAGTTGACACTTTTAGAGGCTACGAGCAGTACTTC.

The V and J genes are TRBV11-2 and TRBJ2-1, with 7 bases fitting TRBD1. The junction had 10 bases not matched to a gene; V was cut back by 4 bases and J by 4 bases. The CDR3 runs to 16 residues. The germline V gene has CDR1 SGHAT and CDR2 FQNNGV. DNA of the CDR3: TGTGCCAGCAGCTGGGGCCCGGGACAGACATACAATGAGCAGTTCTTC. It translates to CASSWGPGQTYNEQFF.